The next 6 T cell receptor beta chains were all read from a single sample in a study of blood T cell repertoires in COVID-19. The assay was immunoSEQ multiplex PCR, and TCRdb's table has in-frame clones only and misses some. The table has 150,000 to 200,000 clones, about four fifths seen once. The sequenced sample was peripheral blood. These receptors originate from a man between 60 and 75 years old with active or convalescent COVID-19.

This clone appeared a single time. The chain carries TRBV11-2 and TRBJ2-5, with 7 bases that match TRBD1. CDR1 is SGHAT, CDR2 FQNNGV, per germline. The CDR3 runs to 15 residues. V trimming: 5 bases; J trimming: 4 bases; junction bases outside the gene matches: 10. The CDR3 DNA is TGTGCCAGCAGCCCGCAAACAGGGGATCGAGAGACCCAGTACTTC. The encoded protein is CASSPQTGDRETQYF.

The J gene is TRBJ1-2, the V gene TRBV11-2; TRBD1 aligns across 7 bases. The V and J ends lost 5 bases and 5 bases, in that order; junction bases with no gene match: 11. Germline assignment: CDR1 SGHAT and CDR2 FQNNGV. This CDR3 contains 15 residues. The CDR3 here is CASSPRSGTEYGYTF. CDR3 in DNA: TGTGCCAGCAGCCCCCGATCCGGGACAGAATATGGCTACACCTTC.

The rearrangement uses TRBV5-8 and TRBJ2-7; 8 bases map to TRBD1. J gave up 5 bases and V 4 bases, and 5 bases lay outside the gene matches. The CDR3 spans 13 residues. CDR1 and CDR2 from the germline V gene are SGHTS and YDEGEE. CDR3 loop: CASSPEDRDEQYF. The CDR3 DNA reads as TGTGCCAGCAGCCCCGAGGACAGGGACGAGCAGTACTTC.

This chain uses TRBV4-1 with TRBJ2-7; D gene unclear. Germline CDR1 MGHRA, CDR2 YSYEKL. The CDR3 contains 13 residues. Trimming stripped 0 bases from V and 3 bases from J, with 6 bases between. CDR3 amino acids: CASSQDLVYEQYF. In DNA form, the CDR3 reads TGCGCCAGCAGCCAAGATCTTGTCTACGAGCAGTACTTC.

This clone appeared once. V and J are TRBV6-5 and TRBJ2-7, with D perhaps TRBD2 (5 bases). Per germline, CDR1 MNHEY and CDR2 SVGAGI. V was pared by 5 bases and J by 3 bases, with 8 bases between. CDR3 length: 12 residues. The chain's CDR3 is CASSRTSYEQYF. CDR3 nucleotides: TGTGCCAGCAGTCGCACTAGCTACGAGCAGTACTTC.

The CDR3 loop reads CASARDGGYTF. Written as DNA, the CDR3 is TGTGCCAGCGCACGAGATGGTGGCTACACCTTC. The V call is TRBV28, the J call TRBJ1-2; D remains ambiguous. The ends were cut back, 8 bases at V and 7 bases at J, with 11 bases in the middle. The CDR3 sequence is 11 residues long. CDR1 and CDR2 from the germline V gene are MDHEN and SYDVKM.